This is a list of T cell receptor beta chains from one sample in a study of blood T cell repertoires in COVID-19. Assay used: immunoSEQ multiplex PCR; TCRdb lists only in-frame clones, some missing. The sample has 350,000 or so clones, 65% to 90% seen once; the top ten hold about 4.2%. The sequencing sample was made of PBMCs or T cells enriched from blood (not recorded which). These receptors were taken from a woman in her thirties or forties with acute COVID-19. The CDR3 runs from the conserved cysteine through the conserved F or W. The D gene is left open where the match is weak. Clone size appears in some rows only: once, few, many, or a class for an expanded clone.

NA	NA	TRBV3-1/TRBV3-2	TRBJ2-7	CASSSGVSAQYF	TGTGCCAGCAGCTCGGGAGTTTCAGCGCAGTACTTC
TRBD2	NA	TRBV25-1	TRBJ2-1	CASSGSGLAGVQFF	TGTGCCAGCAGTGGATCGGGACTAGCGGGGGTGCAGTTCTTC
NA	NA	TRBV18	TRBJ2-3	CASSRDRDTQYF	TGTGCCAGCTCACGAGACAGGGATACGCAGTATTTT
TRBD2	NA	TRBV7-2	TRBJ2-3	CASSPPGLAGGIDTQYF	TGTGCCAGCAGTCCACCGGGACTAGCGGGGGGGATAGATACGCAGTATTTT
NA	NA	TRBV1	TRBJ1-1	CTSSQAQEGVGTEAFF	TGCACCAGCAGCCAGGCCCAGGAGGGAGTTGGCACTGAAGCTTTCTTT
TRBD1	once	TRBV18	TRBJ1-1	CASSPGQNMNTEAFF	TGTGCCAGCTCACCGGGACAGAACATGAACACTGAAGCTTTCTTT
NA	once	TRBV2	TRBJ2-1	CASSEIGASTLNEQFF	TGTGCCAGCAGTGAAATAGGTGCTAGCACCCTCAATGAGCAGTTCTTC
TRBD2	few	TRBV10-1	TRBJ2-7	CASSGQVGAGTYEQYF	TGCGCCAGCAGCGGACAAGTAGGAGCGGGAACTTACGAGCAGTACTTC
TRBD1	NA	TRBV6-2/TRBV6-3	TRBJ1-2	CASSRSRGQASGYTF	TGTGCCAGCAGCCGATCCAGGGGGCAGGCAAGTGGCTACACCTTC
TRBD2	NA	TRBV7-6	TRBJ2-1	CASSPEASGFGEQFF	TGTGCCAGCAGCCCCGAGGCTAGCGGTTTCGGTGAGCAGTTCTTC
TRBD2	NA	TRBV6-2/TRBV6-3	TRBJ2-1	CASSYSRLAANEQFF	TGTGCCAGCAGTTACTCCAGACTAGCGGCCAATGAGCAGTTCTTC
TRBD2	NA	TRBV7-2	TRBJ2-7	CASSLSGAVSYEQYF	TGTGCCAGCAGCCTTAGCGGGGCGGTCTCCTACGAGCAGTACTTC
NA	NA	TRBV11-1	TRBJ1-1	CASSFSGSEKEAFF	TGTGCCAGCAGCTTTTCCGGGTCCGAGAAGGAAGCTTTCTTT
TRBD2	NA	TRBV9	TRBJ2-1	CASSARLAGDSYNEQFF	TGTGCCAGCAGCGCCAGACTAGCGGGAGACTCCTACAATGAGCAGTTCTTC
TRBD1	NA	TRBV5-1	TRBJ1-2	CASSLGTGGFYGYTF	TGCGCCAGCAGCTTGGGGACAGGGGGGTTCTATGGCTACACCTTC
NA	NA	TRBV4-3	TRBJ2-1	CASSLQFTAMTYNEQFF	TGCGCCAGCAGCCTCCAATTCACAGCAATGACCTACAATGAGCAGTTCTTC
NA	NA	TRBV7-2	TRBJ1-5	CASSQTGSNQPQHF	TGTGCCAGCAGCCAAACAGGGTCCAATCAGCCCCAGCATTTT
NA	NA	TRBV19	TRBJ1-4	CASSRKNPRWGVGTNEKLFF	TGTGCCAGTAGTAGAAAGAACCCTCGCTGGGGGGTGGGGACTAATGAAAAACTGTTTTTT
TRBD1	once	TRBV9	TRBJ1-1	CATYRDRENTEAFF	TGTGCCACCTACCGGGACAGGGAGAACACTGAAGCTTTCTTT
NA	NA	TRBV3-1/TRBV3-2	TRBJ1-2	CASSQEGRGYGYTF	TGTGCCAGCAGCCAAGAGGGCAGGGGTTATGGCTACACCTTC
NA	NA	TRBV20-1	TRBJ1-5	CSASRGDNQPQHF	TGCAGTGCTAGTCGAGGCGACAATCAGCCCCAGCATTTT
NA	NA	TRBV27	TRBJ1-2	CASSLYPGVYGYTF	TGTGCCAGCAGTTTATATCCGGGAGTCTACGGCTACACCTTC
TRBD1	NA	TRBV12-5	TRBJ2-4	CASGLATGDIQYF	TGTGCTAGTGGTTTGGCGACAGGGGACATTCAGTACTTC
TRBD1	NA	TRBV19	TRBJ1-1	CASSTSGTGSRTTEAFF	TGTGCCAGTAGTACGTCCGGGACAGGGTCGAGGACGACTGAAGCTTTCTTT
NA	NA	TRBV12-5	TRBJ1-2	CASSRGSDYGYTF	TGTGCTAGTTCGCGGGGATCCGACTATGGCTACACCTTC
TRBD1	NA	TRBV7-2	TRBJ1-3	CASSPRTGIVGNTIYF	TGTGCCAGCAGCCCCAGGACAGGAATAGTTGGAAACACCATATATTTT
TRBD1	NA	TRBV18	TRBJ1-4	CASSPPGTGGKTEKLFF	TGTGCCAGCTCACCACCTGGGACAGGGGGGAAAACTGAAAAACTGTTTTTT
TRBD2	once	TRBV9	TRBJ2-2	CASSFLAGDTGELFF	TGTGCCAGCAGCTTTCTAGCGGGGGACACCGGGGAGCTGTTTTTT
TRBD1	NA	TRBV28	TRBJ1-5	CASTGRQGRGQPQHF	TGTGCCAGCACTGGGCGACAGGGGAGAGGTCAGCCCCAGCATTTT
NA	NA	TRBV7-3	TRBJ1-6	CASSLGDKNSPLHF	TGTGCCAGCAGCTTAGGCGACAAGAATTCACCCCTCCACTTT
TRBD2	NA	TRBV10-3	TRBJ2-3	CAISEWGLAGTDTQYF	TGTGCCATCAGTGAGTGGGGACTAGCGGGTACAGATACGCAGTATTTT
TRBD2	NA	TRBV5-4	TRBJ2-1	CASSLGASGNYNEQFF	TGTGCCAGCAGCTTGGGGGCTAGCGGGAACTACAATGAGCAGTTCTTC
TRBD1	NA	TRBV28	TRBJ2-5	CASSHGQGRETQYF	TGTGCCAGCAGCCACGGACAGGGGCGAGAGACCCAGTACTTC
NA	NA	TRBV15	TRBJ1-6	CATRAGINSPLHF	TGTGCCACCCGGGCGGGGATTAATTCACCCCTCCACTTT
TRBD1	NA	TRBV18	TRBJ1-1	CASSPIGTVNTEAFF	TGTGCCAGCTCACCCATAGGGACAGTGAACACTGAAGCTTTCTTT
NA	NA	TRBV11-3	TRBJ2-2	CASSLGAGELFF	TGTGCCAGCAGTCTGGGCGCCGGGGAGCTGTTTTTT
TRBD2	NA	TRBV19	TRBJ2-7	CAKERQGASGRATYEQYF	TGTGCCAAAGAAAGACAGGGGGCTAGCGGGAGGGCCACCTACGAGCAGTACTTC
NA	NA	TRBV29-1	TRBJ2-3	CSVEPTASTDTQYF	TGCAGCGTTGAACCGACAGCCAGCACAGATACGCAGTATTTT
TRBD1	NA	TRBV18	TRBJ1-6	CASSLDRGALFGSPLHF	TGTGCCAGCTCATTGGACAGGGGGGCTCTCTTTGGATCACCCCTCCACTTT
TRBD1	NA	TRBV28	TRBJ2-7	CASSFGTGPYGQYF	TGTGCCAGCAGTTTTGGGACAGGCCCTTACGGGCAGTACTTC
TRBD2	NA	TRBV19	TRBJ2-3	CASSRDTGGASGDTQYF	TGTGCCAGTAGTAGAGACACCGGGGGGGCCAGTGGAGATACGCAGTATTTT
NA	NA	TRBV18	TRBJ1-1	CASSPQQGAGTEAFF	TGTGCCAGCTCGCCCCAACAGGGAGCGGGGACTGAAGCTTTCTTT
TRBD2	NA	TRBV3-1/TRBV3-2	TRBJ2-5	CASSQASGGETQYF	TGTGCCAGCAGCCAGGCTAGCGGGGGGGAGACCCAGTACTTC
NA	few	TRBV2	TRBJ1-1	CASSGRGNTEAFF	TGTGCCAGCAGTGGTCGGGGGAACACTGAAGCTTTCTTT
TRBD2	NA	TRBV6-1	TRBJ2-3	CASSDGGTSTTDTQYF	TGTGCCAGCAGTGATGGAGGGACTAGCACCACAGATACGCAGTATTTT
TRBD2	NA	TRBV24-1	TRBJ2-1	CATSDYKPGLADNEQFF	TGTGCCACCAGTGATTACAAGCCGGGACTAGCGGACAATGAGCAGTTCTTC
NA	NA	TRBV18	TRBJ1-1	CASSPTGGTEAFF	TGTGCCAGCTCACCGACCGGAGGAACTGAAGCTTTCTTT
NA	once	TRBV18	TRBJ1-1	CASSPLSTNTEAFF	TGTGCCAGCTCACCCCTTAGTACGAACACTGAAGCTTTCTTT
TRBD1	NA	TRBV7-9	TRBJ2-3	CASSPGQGISTDTQYF	TGTGCCAGCAGCCCCGGACAGGGGATTTCCACAGATACGCAGTATTTT
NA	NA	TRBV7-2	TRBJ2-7	CASSAQGLGHEQYF	TGTGCCAGCAGCGCACAGGGTTTGGGACACGAGCAGTACTTC
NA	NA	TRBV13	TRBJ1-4	CASSPSGVVANEKLFF	TGTGCCAGCAGCCCCTCGGGGGTCGTGGCTAATGAAAAACTGTTTTTT
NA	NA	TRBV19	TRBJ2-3	CASSSRQASSTDTQYF	TGTGCCAGTAGTTCCCGACAGGCTTCTAGCACAGATACGCAGTATTTT
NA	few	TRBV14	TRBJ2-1	CASSQGGRTVYNEQFF	TGTGCCAGCAGCCAAGGGGGCCGGACCGTATACAATGAGCAGTTCTTC